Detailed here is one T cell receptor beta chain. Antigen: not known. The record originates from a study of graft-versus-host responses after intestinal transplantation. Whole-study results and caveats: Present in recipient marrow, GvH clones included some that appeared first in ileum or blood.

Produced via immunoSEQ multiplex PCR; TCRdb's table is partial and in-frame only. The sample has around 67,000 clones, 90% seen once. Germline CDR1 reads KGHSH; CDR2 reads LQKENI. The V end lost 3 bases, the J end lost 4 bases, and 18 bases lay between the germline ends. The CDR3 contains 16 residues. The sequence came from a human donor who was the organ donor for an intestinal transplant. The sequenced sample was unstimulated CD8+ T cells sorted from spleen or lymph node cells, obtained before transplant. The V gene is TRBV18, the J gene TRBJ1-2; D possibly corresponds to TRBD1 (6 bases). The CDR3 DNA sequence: TGTGCCAGCTCACCTACAGACAGGAAAGCGTTCTATGGCTACACCTTC. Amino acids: CASSPTDRKAFYGYTF. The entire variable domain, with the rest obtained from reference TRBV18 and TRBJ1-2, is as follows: NAGVMQNPRHLVRRRGQEARLRCSPMKGHSHVYWYRQLPEEGLKFMVYLQKENIIDESGMPKERFSAEFPKEGPSILRIQQVVRGDSAAYFCASSPTDRKAFYGYTFGSGTRLTVV.